This TCR beta chain was recorded in a study of T cell responses to AZD1222 COVID-19 vaccine. Overall study findings and caveats: Seropositive at baseline were only six AZD1222 recipients. Targeting of unmutated variant regions was reportedly seen in nearly half of spike-specific TCRs.

Germline CDR1 is KGHDR and CDR2 is SFDVKD. Trimming cost V 4 bases and J 4 bases; bases outside gene matches: 7. This CDR3 has 16 amino acids. For this clone: Its antigen remains unidentified.

Profiled with immunoSEQ multiplex PCR; TCRdb holds only in-frame clones, not every one. The sample records some 130,000 clones, 90% being singletons. J is TRBJ2-2 and V is TRBV24-1; 8 bases map to TRBD1. The sequence was obtained from an adult in good health. The source material was peripheral blood, sampled on day 0 of AZD1222 vaccination. The CDR3 here is CATSDPRTGSTGELFF. The CDR3 DNA reads TGTGCCACCAGTGACCCCCGGACAGGGAGCACCGGGGAGCTGTTTTTT.